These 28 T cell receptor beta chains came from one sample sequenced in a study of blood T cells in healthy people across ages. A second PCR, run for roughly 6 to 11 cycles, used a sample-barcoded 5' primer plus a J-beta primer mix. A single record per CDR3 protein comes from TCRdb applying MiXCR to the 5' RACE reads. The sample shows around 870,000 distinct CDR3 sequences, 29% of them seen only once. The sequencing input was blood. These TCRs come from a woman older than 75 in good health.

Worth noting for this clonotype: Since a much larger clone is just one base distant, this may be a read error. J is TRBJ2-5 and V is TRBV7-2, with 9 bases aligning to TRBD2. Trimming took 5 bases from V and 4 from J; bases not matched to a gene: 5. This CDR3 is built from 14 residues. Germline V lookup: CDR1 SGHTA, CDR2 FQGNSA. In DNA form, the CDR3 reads TGTGCCAGCAGCAGTGGACTAGCGTTAGAGACCCAGTACTTC. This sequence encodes CASSSGLALETQYF.

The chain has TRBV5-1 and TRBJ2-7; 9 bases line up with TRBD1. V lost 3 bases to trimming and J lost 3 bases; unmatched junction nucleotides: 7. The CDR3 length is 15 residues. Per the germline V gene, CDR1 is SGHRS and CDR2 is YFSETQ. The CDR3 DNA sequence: TGCGCCAGCAGCTGGTCCGGGACAGGGCTCTACGAGCAGTACTTC. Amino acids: CASSWSGTGLYEQYF.

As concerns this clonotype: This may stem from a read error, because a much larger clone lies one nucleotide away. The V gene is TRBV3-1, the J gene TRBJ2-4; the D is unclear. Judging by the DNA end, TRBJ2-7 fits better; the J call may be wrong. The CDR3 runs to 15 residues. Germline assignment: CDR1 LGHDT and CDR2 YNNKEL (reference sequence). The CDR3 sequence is CASSQGAMSFYEQYF. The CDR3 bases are TGTGCCAGCAGCCAAGGAGCTATGAGCTTCTACGAGCAGTACTTC.

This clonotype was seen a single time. The DNA for the CDR3 is TGTGCCAGCAGCTCCTACACCACATCCCAAGAGACCCAGTACTTC. As protein: CASSSYTTSQETQYF. This chain uses TRBV7-9 with TRBJ2-5, with D uncertain. V was pared by 4 bases and J by 1 base, with 13 bases between. Germline CDR1 SEHNR, CDR2 FQNEAQ (reference sequence). The CDR3 is 15 amino acids. The full variable domain, in which reference TRBV7-9 and TRBJ2-5 provide the parts outside the CDR3, is DTGVSQNPRHKITKRGQNVTFRCDPISEHNRLYWYRQTLGQGPEFLTYFQNEAQLEKSRLLSDRFSAERPKGSFSTLEIQRTEQGDSAMYLCASSSYTTSQETQYFGPGTRLLVL.

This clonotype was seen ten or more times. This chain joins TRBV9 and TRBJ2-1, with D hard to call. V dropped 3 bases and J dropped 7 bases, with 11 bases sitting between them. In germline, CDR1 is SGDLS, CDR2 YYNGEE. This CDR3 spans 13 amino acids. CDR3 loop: CASSALLWNEQFF. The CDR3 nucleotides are TGTGCCAGCAGCGCACTCCTTTGGAATGAGCAGTTCTTC.

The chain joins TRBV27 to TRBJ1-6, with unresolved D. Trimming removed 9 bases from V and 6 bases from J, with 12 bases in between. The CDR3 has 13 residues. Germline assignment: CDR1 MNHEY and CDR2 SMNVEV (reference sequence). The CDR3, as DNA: TGTGCCAGACACGACACGCTTAATTCACCCCTCCACTTT. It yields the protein CARHDTLNSPLHF.

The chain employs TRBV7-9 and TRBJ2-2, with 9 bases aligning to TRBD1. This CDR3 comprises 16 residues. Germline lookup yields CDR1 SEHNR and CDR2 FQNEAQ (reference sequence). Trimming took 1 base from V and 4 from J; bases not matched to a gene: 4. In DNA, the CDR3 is TGTGCCAGCAGCTTAGGCGGACAGGGGTCCACCGGGGAGCTGTTTTTT. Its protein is CASSLGGQGSTGELFF.

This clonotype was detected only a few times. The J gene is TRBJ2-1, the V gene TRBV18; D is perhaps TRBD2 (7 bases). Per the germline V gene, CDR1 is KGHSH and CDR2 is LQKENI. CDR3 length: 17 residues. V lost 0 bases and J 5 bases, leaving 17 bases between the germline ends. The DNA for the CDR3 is TGTGCCAGCTCACCACCGGGGGCGGGGAGGGCCCACAATGAGCAGTTCTTC. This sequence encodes CASSPPGAGRAHNEQFF.

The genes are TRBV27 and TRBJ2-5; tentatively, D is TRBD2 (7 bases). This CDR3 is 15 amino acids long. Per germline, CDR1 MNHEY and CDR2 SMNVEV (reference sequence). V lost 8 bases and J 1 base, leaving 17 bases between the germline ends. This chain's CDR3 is CASLRRGGGQETQYF. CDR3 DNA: TGTGCCAGCCTAAGGAGGGGGGGGGGCCAAGAGACCCAGTACTTC.

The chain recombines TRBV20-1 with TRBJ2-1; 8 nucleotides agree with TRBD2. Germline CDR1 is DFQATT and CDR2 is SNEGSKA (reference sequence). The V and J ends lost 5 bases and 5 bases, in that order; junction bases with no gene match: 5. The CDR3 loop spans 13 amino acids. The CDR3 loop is CSAPTSDNNEQFF. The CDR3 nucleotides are TGCAGTGCTCCGACTAGCGACAACAATGAGCAGTTCTTC.

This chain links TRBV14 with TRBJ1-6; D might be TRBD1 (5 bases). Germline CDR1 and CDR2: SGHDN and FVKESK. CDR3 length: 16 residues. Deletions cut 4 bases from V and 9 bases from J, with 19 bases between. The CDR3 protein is CASSPTPGTISSPLHF. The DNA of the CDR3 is TGTGCCAGCAGCCCAACCCCCGGGACGATATCTTCACCCCTCCACTTT.

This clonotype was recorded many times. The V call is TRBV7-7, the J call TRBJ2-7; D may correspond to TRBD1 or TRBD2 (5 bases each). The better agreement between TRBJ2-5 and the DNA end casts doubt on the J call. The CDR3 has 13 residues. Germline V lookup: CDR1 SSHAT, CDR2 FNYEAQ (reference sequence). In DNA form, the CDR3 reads TGTGCCAGCAGCCCGGGACCTGGAGGGACCCAGTACTTC. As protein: CASSPGPGGTQYF.

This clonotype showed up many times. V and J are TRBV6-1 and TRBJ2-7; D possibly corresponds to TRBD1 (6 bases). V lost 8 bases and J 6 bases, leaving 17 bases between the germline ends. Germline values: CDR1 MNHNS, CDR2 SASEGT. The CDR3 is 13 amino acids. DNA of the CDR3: TGTGCCAGCGGCAGGGGCGCTTCACTCGAGCAGTACTTC. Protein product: CASGRGASLEQYF.

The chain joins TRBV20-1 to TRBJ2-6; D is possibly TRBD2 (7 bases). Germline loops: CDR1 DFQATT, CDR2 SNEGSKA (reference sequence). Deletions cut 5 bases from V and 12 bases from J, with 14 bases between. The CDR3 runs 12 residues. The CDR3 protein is CSASDGGRVLTF. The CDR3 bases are TGCAGTGCTTCTGACGGGGGGCGCGTCCTGACTTTC.

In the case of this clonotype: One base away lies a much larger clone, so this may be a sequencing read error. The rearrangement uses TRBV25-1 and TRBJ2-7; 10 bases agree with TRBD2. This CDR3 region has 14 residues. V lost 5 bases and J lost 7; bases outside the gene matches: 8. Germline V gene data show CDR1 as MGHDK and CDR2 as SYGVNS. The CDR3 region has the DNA TGTGCCAGCAGTTCGTCTAGCGGGGGCAATGAGCAGTACTTC. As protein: CASSSSSGGNEQYF.

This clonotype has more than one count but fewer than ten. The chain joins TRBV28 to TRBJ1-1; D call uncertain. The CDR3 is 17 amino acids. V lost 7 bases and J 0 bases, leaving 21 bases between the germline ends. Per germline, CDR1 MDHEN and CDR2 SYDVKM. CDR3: CASKYIDRLLMNTEAFF. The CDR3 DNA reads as TGTGCCAGCAAGTATATCGACCGGCTCTTGATGAACACTGAAGCTTTCTTT. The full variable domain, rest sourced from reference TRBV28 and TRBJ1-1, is DVKVTQSSRYLVKRTGEKVFLECVQDMDHENMFWYRQDPGLGLRLIYFSYDVKMKEKGDIPEGYSVSREKKERFSLILESASTNQTSMYLCASKYIDRLLMNTEAFFGQGTRLTVV.

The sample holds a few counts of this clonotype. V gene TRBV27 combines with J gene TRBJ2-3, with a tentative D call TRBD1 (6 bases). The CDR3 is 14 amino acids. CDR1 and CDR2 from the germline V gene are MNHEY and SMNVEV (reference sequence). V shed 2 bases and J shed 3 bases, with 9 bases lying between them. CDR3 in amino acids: CASSLQQGTDTQYF. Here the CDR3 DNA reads TGTGCCAGCAGTTTACAACAGGGTACAGATACGCAGTATTTT.

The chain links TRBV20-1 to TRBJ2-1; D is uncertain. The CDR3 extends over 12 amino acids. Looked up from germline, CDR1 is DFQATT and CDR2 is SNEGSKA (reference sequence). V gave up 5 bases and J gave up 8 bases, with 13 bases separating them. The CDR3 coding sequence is TGCAGTGCTCCGATGGGCCTAGATGAGCAGTTCTTC. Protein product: CSAPMGLDEQFF.

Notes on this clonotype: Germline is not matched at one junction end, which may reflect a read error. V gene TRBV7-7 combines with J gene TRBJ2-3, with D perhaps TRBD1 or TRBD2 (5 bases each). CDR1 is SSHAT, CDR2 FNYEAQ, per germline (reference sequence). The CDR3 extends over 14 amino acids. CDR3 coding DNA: TGTGCTAGCAGCCGGGGCCAAGCAGCAGATACGCAGTATTTT. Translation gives CASSRGQAADTQYF.

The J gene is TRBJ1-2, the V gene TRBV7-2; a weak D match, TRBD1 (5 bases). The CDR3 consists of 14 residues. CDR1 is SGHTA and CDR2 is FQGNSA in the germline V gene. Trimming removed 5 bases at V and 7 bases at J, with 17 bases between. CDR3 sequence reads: CASSPTTDGVGYTF. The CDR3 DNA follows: TGTGCCAGCAGCCCGACGACAGACGGAGTTGGCTACACCTTC.

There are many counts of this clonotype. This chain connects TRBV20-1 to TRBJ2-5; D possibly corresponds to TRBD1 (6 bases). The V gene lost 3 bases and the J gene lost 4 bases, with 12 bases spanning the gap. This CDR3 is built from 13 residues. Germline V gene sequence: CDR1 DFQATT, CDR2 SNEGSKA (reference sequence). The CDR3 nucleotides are TGCAGTGCTAGTCCACTAGGGGGAGAGACCCAGTACTTC. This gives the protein CSASPLGGETQYF.

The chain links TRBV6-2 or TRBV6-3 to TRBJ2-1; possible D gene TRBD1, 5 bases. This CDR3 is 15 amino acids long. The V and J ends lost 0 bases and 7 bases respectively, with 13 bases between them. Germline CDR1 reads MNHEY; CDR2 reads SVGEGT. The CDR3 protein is CASSYSGFRTNEQFF. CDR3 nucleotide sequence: TGTGCCAGCAGTTACTCCGGATTCAGGACAAATGAGCAGTTCTTC.

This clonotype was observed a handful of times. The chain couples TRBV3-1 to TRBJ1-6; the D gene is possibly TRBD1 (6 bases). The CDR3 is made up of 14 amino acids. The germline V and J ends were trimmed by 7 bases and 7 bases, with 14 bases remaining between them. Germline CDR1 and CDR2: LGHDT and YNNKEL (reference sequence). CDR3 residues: CASKRVGQNSPLHF. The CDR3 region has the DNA TGTGCCAGCAAACGAGTCGGACAGAATTCACCCCTCCACTTT.

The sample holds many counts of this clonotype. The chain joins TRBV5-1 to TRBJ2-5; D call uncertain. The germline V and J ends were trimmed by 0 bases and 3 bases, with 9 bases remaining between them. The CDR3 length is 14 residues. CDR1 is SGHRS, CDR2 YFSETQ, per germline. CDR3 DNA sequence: TGCGCCAGCAGCTTGGAGGGCACCAAAGAGACCCAGTACTTC. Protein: CASSLEGTKETQYF.

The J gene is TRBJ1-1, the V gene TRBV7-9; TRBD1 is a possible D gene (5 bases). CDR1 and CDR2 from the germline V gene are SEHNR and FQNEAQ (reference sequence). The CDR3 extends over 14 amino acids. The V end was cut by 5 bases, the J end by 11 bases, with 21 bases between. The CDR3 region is CASSRTEPGLPAFF. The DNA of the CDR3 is TGTGCCAGCAGCCGCACGGAGCCGGGACTCCCCGCTTTCTTT. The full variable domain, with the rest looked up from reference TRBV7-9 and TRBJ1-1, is DTGVSQNPRHKITKRGQNVTFRCDPISEHNRLYWYRQTLGQGPEFLTYFQNEAQLEKSRLLSDRFSAERPKGSFSTLEIQRTEQGDSAMYLCASSRTEPGLPAFFGQGTRLTVV.

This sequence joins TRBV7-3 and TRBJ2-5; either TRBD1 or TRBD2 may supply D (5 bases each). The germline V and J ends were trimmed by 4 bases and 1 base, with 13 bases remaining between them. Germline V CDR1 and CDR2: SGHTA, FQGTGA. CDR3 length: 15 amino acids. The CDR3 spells CASSSGQGRQETQYF. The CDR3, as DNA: TGTGCCAGCAGCTCCGGCCAGGGACGCCAAGAGACCCAGTACTTC.

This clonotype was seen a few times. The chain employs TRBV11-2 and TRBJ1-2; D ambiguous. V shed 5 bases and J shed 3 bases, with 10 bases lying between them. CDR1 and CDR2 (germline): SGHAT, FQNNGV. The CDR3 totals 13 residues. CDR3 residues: CASSPSAYYGYTF. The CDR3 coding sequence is TGTGCCAGCAGCCCATCGGCGTACTATGGCTACACCTTC.

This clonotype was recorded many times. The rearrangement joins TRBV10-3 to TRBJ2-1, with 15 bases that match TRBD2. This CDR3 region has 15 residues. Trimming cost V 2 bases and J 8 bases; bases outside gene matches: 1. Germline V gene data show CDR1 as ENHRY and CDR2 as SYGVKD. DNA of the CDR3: TGTGCCATCAGTGAGGGACTAGCGGGGGGGCATGAGCAGTTCTTC. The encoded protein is CAISEGLAGGHEQFF.